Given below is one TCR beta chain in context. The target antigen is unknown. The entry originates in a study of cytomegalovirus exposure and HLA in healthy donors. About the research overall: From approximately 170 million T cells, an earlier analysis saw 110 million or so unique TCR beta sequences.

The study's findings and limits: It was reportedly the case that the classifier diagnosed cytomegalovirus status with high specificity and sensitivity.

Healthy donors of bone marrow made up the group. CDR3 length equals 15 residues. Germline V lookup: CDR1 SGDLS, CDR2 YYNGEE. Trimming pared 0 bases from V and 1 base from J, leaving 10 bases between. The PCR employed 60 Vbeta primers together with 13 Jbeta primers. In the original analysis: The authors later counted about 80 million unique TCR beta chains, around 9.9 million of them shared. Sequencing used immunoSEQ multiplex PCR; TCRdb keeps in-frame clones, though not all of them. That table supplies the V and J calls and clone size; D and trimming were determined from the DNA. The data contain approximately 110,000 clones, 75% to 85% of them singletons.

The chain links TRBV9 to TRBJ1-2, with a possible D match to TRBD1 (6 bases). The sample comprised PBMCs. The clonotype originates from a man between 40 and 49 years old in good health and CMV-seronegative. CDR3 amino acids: CASSVGWGLNYGYTF. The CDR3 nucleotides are TGTGCCAGCAGCGTAGGTTGGGGGCTTAACTATGGCTACACCTTC.